The following is a T cell receptor (beta chain) sequence with its context. Its antigen target is currently unknown. Per-base qualities were not stored, and no clone one base away is much larger. The library was prepared using the immunoSEQ multiplex PCR assay. The multiplex PCR relied on a mix of 60 forward primers for TCR Vbeta segments and 13 reverse primers for TCR Jbeta segments. Amplification of the CDR3 region of rearranged TCR beta genes was performed with a multiplex PCR assay on genomic DNA. The Illumina HiSeq System was used to sequence the amplified TCR beta libraries as 87-base-pair reads. Per the original workflow: In a later analysis, tens of millions of unique TCR beta chains were counted across the roughly 670 repertoires, and roughly 11 million of these chains were shared by at least two donors. Raw reads were error-corrected and collapsed into unique sequences by a nearest-neighbor algorithm in which closely related sequences were merged to remove PCR and sequencing errors. V, D and J gene segments were assigned by aligning CDR3 sequences to IMGT reference sequences. For a sequence to be retained, a match of at least six nucleotides was required to both a V gene segment and a J gene segment. A rearrangement was called productive if the CDR3 had no stop codons and remained in frame with V and J, and every other rearrangement was called non-productive. Following IMGT convention, CDR3 was defined as the stretch from the second conserved V-encoded cysteine to the conserved J-encoded phenylalanine. The earlier analysis of 587 of the donors excluded sequences that lacked an unambiguous match to a single V gene segment. In an earlier analysis of several hundred of the donors, a V segment was called functional when productive rearrangements were above 56.7%, and segregating when the standard deviation between donors exceeded 5%. A statistical classification framework was built to diagnose cytomegalovirus status from the catalog of TCR beta chain sequences. In a later analysis, V and J genes were assigned by comparing TCR nucleotide sequences against IMGT/GENE-DB human TR gene sequences. A later analysis assigned CDR3 sequences and most-parsimonious VDJ recombination scenarios with the TCRdist pipeline. In a later analysis, each TCR beta chain was defined by its CDR3 amino acid sequence together with its V-gene family, and reads lacking a unique V-gene family were excluded. In a later analysis, 500 to 650 highly shared, low-generation-probability nucleotide sequences were removed to address suspected cross-contamination and a sequencing artifact. In a later analysis, a clonal expansion index was calculated for each public chain from normalized within-repertoire ranks of inferred template counts. In a later analysis, generation probabilities were computed with a VDJ recombination model fitted to out-of-frame rearrangements, and the resulting probabilities were checked against IGoR. A later analysis scored TCR-TCR, TCR-HLA and TCR-CMV co-occurrence with hypergeometric tests, applying a repertoire-size bias correction to TCR pairs. A later analysis estimated false discovery rates by permuting HLA or CMV assignments 20 times. In a later analysis, co-occurring TCRs were grouped using DBSCAN, and TCRdist sequence similarity was added for clustering within HLA-allele-positive subsets. Co-occurrence clustering excluded repertoires with fewer than 30,000 or more than 120,000 public chains, plus five with anomalous nucleotide sharing. The clones in this table, taken by TCRdb from immuneACCESS, are in-frame only. Not every clone is retained; where verified, under half of the shortfall comes from an unresolved V gene, and the cause of the rest is unknown. V and J calls and clone size are those listed in that table; D and trimming were worked out from the DNA. Within this sample are 150,000 to 200,000 clones, with roughly 72% of them counted one time only. The ten top clones hold approximately 1.5% of the sample.

Including cysteine and phenylalanine, the CDR3 has 16 amino acids. Of the read, only the CDR3 DNA is kept; its 48 bases are in frame from base 1. The germline V gene (reference sequence) provides CDR1 SEHNR and CDR2 FQNEAQ. V was cut back by 5 bases and J by 0 bases, leaving a gap of 14 bases between them. The cohort consisted of 670 or so healthy bone marrow donors. At the time of sampling, every cohort member was nominally healthy, though immune exposures that went unrecorded were likely present. The donor was CMV seronegative and was included in the group of over 300 seronegative cohort members. A peripheral blood sample was provided by each donor, and peripheral blood mononuclear cells were used for TCR beta sequencing. The Qiagen DNeasy Blood Extraction Kit was used to extract genomic DNA from the blood cell samples. This sample was taken from a study of cytomegalovirus exposure and HLA in healthy donors (TCRdb year 2017). Notes on the research overall: An earlier analysis of fewer than 750 of the donors reported around 280 Gb of sequence data and around 120 million unique TCR beta sequences obtained from roughly 180 million T cells. In a later genetic analysis, genome-wide SNP genotypes for about three fifths of the 666 donors were used, and that subset was treated as a discovery cohort. An earlier analysis of about 620 of the donors applied high-throughput TCR beta sequencing to assess whether each TCR beta V gene segment acted as functional or pseudogenic. Of the 300 to 450 genotyped donors, approximately 83% fell in the genetic ancestry cluster associated with self-reported Caucasian donors. Around 320 gigabases of sequencing data and tens of millions of unique TCR sequences were included in an early release covering about 620 HLA-typed donors. The study was designed to test whether signatures of past pathogen exposure could be identified by cataloging public T cell receptors. Alongside the repertoire data, information on donor age, sex, ethnicity and CMV serostatus was compiled. Among 398 genotyped donors of the cohort, an average of approximately 250,000 unique TCR beta nucleotide sequences were sequenced per donor, roughly 18% of them non-productive. Every repertoire in the discovery cohort had been generated on one and the same sequencing platform. Rather than using new phenotypic data, the later analysis identified candidate immune exposures from TCR beta sequences and from how often those sequences occurred across donors. Class I and class II HLA loci were covered by the typing at four-digit resolution. Typing coverage varied by locus: roughly 629-630 donors for A, B, C, DRB1 and DQB1; 500 to 550 for DQA1; approximately 610 for DPA1; approximately 490 for DPB1. To study patterns of TCR occurrence, a later analysis re-analyzed previously published TCR beta repertoires from several hundred donors and added high-resolution HLA genotyping. The T cell repertoires of 700 or so subjects were profiled by immunosequencing and related to cytomegalovirus serostatus. The study combined high-throughput TCR immunosequencing, statistical association of individual TCRs with disease status, and machine learning to predict cytomegalovirus infection status. About 5 DR-DQ haplotypes were handled as single units for association and clustering, since linkage in the cohort was strong. In addition to the first cohort of 666 subjects, a separate validation cohort of 100 to 150 different subjects was used. Study-wide conclusions, independent of this receptor: A later analysis found that TCR association rates varied across HLA loci, with DRB1 alleles showing the most associated TCRs and HLA-C alleles the fewest. A later genetic analysis associated a missense DCLRE1C variant with V-gene and J-gene trimming of TCR beta chains, and an independent cohort replicated the association. While some public TCRs were present in many individuals, most TCR sequences turned up only very rarely across donors. The authors suggested that the approach could potentially be generalized to other disease states and immunological phenotypes. In a later analysis, HLA-associated TCR beta chains showed more clonal expansion and lower generation probabilities than non-associated chains that were equally common. The classifier was reported to diagnose cytomegalovirus status with high specificity and sensitivity in both the original and validation cohorts. Because counts were too low, under 20 rarely observed V segments, including chromosome 9 orphons, were left out of the earlier analysis of a few hundred of the donors. Specific HLA alleles were associated with over 15,000 TCR beta sequences at a false discovery rate of 0.05 in a later analysis. A total of fewer than 200 TCR beta chains were listed by the study as associated with cytomegalovirus. In a later genetic analysis, fewer N-insertions in productive TCRs were reported among donors in an Asian-associated ancestry cluster than the approximately 710-donor mean. A few of the identified cytomegalovirus-associated TCR beta chains were confirmed in vitro to be specific for cytomegalovirus antigens. The cohort was sequenced for TCR beta chains only, and without alpha or paired-chain data the features that could be detected were limited. The sequencing pipeline was judged likely to have produced a cluster of highly shared sequence variants as a technical artifact. The only immune exposure information available for the cohort was CMV serostatus. The 87-base-pair reads could not distinguish some IMGT-functional V segments, including TRBV6-2 and TRBV6-3, so those segments were excluded. Broadly in line with IMGT annotations, most TCR beta V segments showed up in productive rearrangements about 87% or about 30% of the time in an earlier analysis of around 550 of the donors. A further reported finding was that TCR beta sequences accurately predicted the HLA-A and HLA-B alleles for most subjects in the first cohort. Roughly uniform sequencing depth across donors was assumed in presence/absence analyses, although this assumption may not hold. Several of the top co-occurrence clusters appeared to be linked to parvovirus B19, influenza, CMV and Epstein-Barr virus, according to a later analysis. Correlated functional status among segregating V segments might be attributable to linkage disequilibrium, but an unknown experimental factor could not be ruled out. Most CMV-associated TCR beta chains appeared to be HLA-restricted in a later analysis, and the HLA associations seemed to be driven largely by CMV exposure. When HLA alleles, especially DR and DQ, strongly co-occurred, TCR associations were difficult to assign to individual alleles. HLA typing was unavailable for some donors at each locus, so association tests used only the typed subset.

Sequenced sample: PBMCs. This clonotype originated in a man aged 35-49 years in good health and CMV-seronegative. The chain uses TRBV7-9 and TRBJ1-3; possibly the D gene is TRBD1, per 5 matching bases. The CDR3 in this case is CASSTADSGSGNTIYF. The DNA is TGTGCCAGCAGCACCGCCGACAGTGGCTCTGGAAACACCATATATTTT.